What follows are 23 T cell receptor beta chains derived from one specimen sequenced in a study of blood T cell repertoires in COVID-19. Generated by immunoSEQ multiplex PCR, the TCRdb table keeps only in-frame clones and is missing some. The data contain 250,000 or so clones, about 83% of them seen just once; the ten biggest clones take up roughly 5.5%. What was sequenced was peripheral blood. The receptors stem from a human donor in a cohort sampled during active COVID-19.

The V and J genes are TRBV28 and TRBJ1-5; D gene uncertain. Germline V gene lookup returns CDR1 MDHEN and CDR2 SYDVKM. The V end lost 5 bases, the J end lost 6 bases, and 8 bases lay between the germline ends. This CDR3 region has 12 residues. CDR3 in amino acids: CASSVSVQPQHF. In DNA, the CDR3 is TGTGCCAGCAGTGTATCGGTTCAGCCCCAGCATTTT.

The chain combines TRBV18 with TRBJ2-7, with 9 bases matching TRBD1. This CDR3 has 14 residues. Germline CDR1 and CDR2: KGHSH and LQKENI. The ends lost 5 bases at V and 6 bases at J; junction bases unmatched: 8. CDR3 sequence: CASSSTGTGSEQYF. CDR3 coding DNA: TGTGCCAGCTCATCGACCGGGACAGGGTCCGAGCAGTACTTC.

The V gene is TRBV10-3, the J gene TRBJ1-1, with a possible D match to TRBD1 (5 bases). Germline lookup yields CDR1 ENHRY and CDR2 SYGVKD. The CDR3 loop spans 14 amino acids. The V gene lost 8 bases and the J gene lost 3 bases, with 16 bases spanning the gap. The CDR3 bases are TGTGCCATCGGGGATAGGGGAGGGGACACTGAAGCTTTCTTT. Its protein is CAIGDRGGDTEAFF.

The chain recombines TRBV3-1 (or the pseudogene TRBV3-2) with TRBJ1-2; D not certain. The V and J ends lost 6 bases and 1 base respectively, with 9 bases between them. This CDR3 has 13 residues. The germline V gene encodes CDR1 LGHDT and CDR2 YNNKEL (reference sequence). Here the CDR3 reads CASRQSVNYGYTF. The DNA for the CDR3 is TGTGCCAGCAGACAGTCAGTTAACTATGGCTACACCTTC.

J is TRBJ2-7 and V is TRBV3-1 (or the pseudogene TRBV3-2); 13 nucleotides match TRBD2. Per germline, CDR1 LGHDT and CDR2 YNNKEL (reference sequence). The CDR3 extends over 17 amino acids. After removal of 4 bases from V and 2 bases from J, the junction contained 8 bases not matched to a gene. DNA of the CDR3: TGTGCCAGCAGCCCTGGACTAGCGGGGGCCCTCACCTACGAGCAGTACTTC. Protein sequence: CASSPGLAGALTYEQYF.

The V and J genes are TRBV30 and TRBJ1-1; 9 positions agree with TRBD1. The CDR3 sequence is 15 residues long. The germline V gene has CDR1 GTSNPN and CDR2 SVGIG (reference sequence). V dropped 5 bases and J dropped 3; count of bases not matched to a gene: 10. The CDR3 DNA follows: TGTGCCTGGGACCGGGACAGGGCGGGGGACACTGAAGCTTTCTTT. Its protein product is CAWDRDRAGDTEAFF.

This chain links TRBV11-2 with TRBJ2-2, with D perhaps matching TRBD1 (6 bases). Germline V lookup: CDR1 SGHAT, CDR2 FQNNGV. CDR3 length: 16 residues. Trimming cost V 5 bases and J 1 base, with 14 bases left between them. The CDR3 loop reads CASSPRGAVNTGELFF. In DNA form, the CDR3 reads TGTGCCAGCAGCCCCAGGGGTGCGGTGAACACCGGGGAGCTGTTTTTT. The full variable domain, with the rest looked up from reference TRBV11-2 and TRBJ2-2, is EAGVAQSPRYKIIEKRQSVAFWCNPISGHATLYWYQQILGQGPKLLIQFQNNGVVDDSQLPKDRFSAERLKGVDSTLKIQPAKLEDSAVYLCASSPRGAVNTGELFFGEGSRLTVL.

The chain couples TRBV5-1 to TRBJ2-1; D perhaps matches TRBD2 (5 bases). The germline V gene encodes CDR1 SGHRS and CDR2 YFSETQ. Trimming removed 3 bases at V and 0 bases at J, with 16 bases between. The CDR3 sequence is 17 residues long. The CDR3, as DNA: TGCGCCAGCAGCTCTTTAACCGGAGGCCGCTCCTACAATGAGCAGTTCTTC. It specifies CASSSLTGGRSYNEQFF.

The count of this clone is one. J is TRBJ1-2 and V is TRBV6-2 or TRBV6-3; no definite D call. Germline V gene data show CDR1 as MNHEY and CDR2 as SVGEGT. CDR3 length: 13 amino acids. Trimming pared 4 bases from V and 6 bases from J, leaving 12 bases between. Here the CDR3 reads CASSSRLGDGYTF. The DNA of the CDR3 is TGTGCCAGCAGTTCCCGCCTGGGAGATGGCTACACCTTC.

This clone occurred a few times. CDR3 protein: CASGLFQGLGNGELFF. The CDR3 DNA is TGTGCTAGTGGTTTGTTCCAGGGTTTAGGTAACGGGGAGCTGTTTTTT. This chain joins TRBV12-5 and TRBJ2-2; maybe TRBD1 (5 bases). Trimming shortened V by 2 bases and J by 7 bases, and 17 bases separated the two germline ends. Germline CDR1 and CDR2: LGHNT and FRNRAP. The CDR3 is made up of 16 amino acids.

The chain links TRBV7-8 to TRBJ1-6; D is unresolved. The CDR3 sequence is 19 residues long. V was clipped by 1 base and J by 0 bases, with 16 bases between them. CDR1 is SGHVS, CDR2 FQNEAQ, per germline. CDR3 DNA sequence: TGTGCCAGCAGCTTAGGAGCGCAGCCGCAGAGCTCCTATAATTCACCCCTCCACTTT. Its translation is CASSLGAQPQSSYNSPLHF.

V and J are TRBV21-1 and TRBJ1-2; no check of the table's D call, TRBD1, against the DNA was made. TRBV21-1 is tagged as a pseudogene. The CDR3 spans 14 residues. This CDR3 is CASILASPKYGYTF. The CDR3 nucleotides read TGTGCCAGCATCCTGGCCTCCCCGAAGTATGGCTACACCTTC.

The chain has TRBV5-4 and TRBJ2-5, with D possibly TRBD1 on 5 matching bases. This CDR3 has 14 amino acids. The V and J ends lost 2 bases and 1 base respectively, with 9 bases between them. Per the germline V gene, CDR1 is SGHNT and CDR2 is YYREEE (reference sequence). The CDR3 loop is CASSFIDSQETQYF. Here the CDR3 DNA reads TGTGCCAGCAGCTTTATCGACAGCCAAGAGACCCAGTACTTC. Full variable domain (remainder filled in from reference TRBV5-4 and TRBJ2-5): ETGVTQSPTHLIKTRGQQVTLRCSSQSGHNTVSWYQQALGQGPQFIFQYYREEENGRGNFPPRFSGLQFPNYSSELNVNALELDDSALYLCASSFIDSQETQYFGPGTRLLVL.

V and J are TRBV5-1 and TRBJ2-1; 12 nucleotides line up with TRBD1. This CDR3 is 16 amino acids long. The V gene end was trimmed by 8 bases and the J gene end by 9 bases; junction bases not matched to a gene: 15. CDR1 is SGHRS, CDR2 YFSETQ, per germline. The DNA for the CDR3 is TGCGCCAGTATGATTCCCGGGACAGGGGGCGCGGGTGAGCAGTTCTTC. The encoded protein is CASMIPGTGGAGEQFF.

The V gene is TRBV7-3, the J gene TRBJ1-6; D is undetermined. Germline V gives CDR1 SGHTA, CDR2 FQGTGA. The CDR3 has 15 residues. Trimming took off 3 bases at V and 5 bases at J, with 11 bases between the two ends. The CDR3 loop reads CASSFHSTDNSPLHF. In DNA, the CDR3 is TGTGCCAGCAGCTTCCACTCCACCGATAATTCACCCCTCCACTTT.

J is TRBJ1-3 and V is TRBV6-6; D perhaps matches TRBD1 (5 bases). The V and J ends lost 6 bases and 2 bases respectively, with 5 bases between them. The CDR3 covers 12 residues. CDR1 is MNHNY, CDR2 SVGAGI, per germline (reference sequence). Here the CDR3 reads CASSRAGNTIYF. CDR3 nucleotide sequence: TGTGCCAGCAGCAGGGCTGGAAACACCATATATTTT.

The chain links TRBV6-2 or TRBV6-3 to TRBJ1-5, with D unclear. The germline V and J ends were trimmed by 0 bases and 0 bases, with 15 bases remaining between them. Germline V gene lookup returns CDR1 MNHEY and CDR2 SVGEGT. CDR3 length equals 18 residues. The CDR3 sequence: CASSYSPASHYSNQPQHF. The CDR3 nucleotides read TGTGCCAGCAGTTACTCTCCAGCGAGCCACTATAGCAATCAGCCCCAGCATTTT.

The V gene is TRBV14, the J gene TRBJ1-3; D is ambiguous. Trimming cost V 1 base and J 1 base, with 8 bases left between them. Germline V gene sequence: CDR1 SGHDN, CDR2 FVKESK. The CDR3 runs to 15 residues. This chain's CDR3 is CASSQVAGSGNTIYF. The CDR3 nucleotides are TGTGCCAGCAGCCAAGTCGCGGGTTCTGGAAACACCATATATTTT.

This clone was seen only a few times. The chain combines TRBV6-6 with TRBJ1-1, with 10 nucleotides matching TRBD1. The CDR3 has 15 residues. Germline CDR1 and CDR2: MNHNY and SVGAGI (reference sequence). The trim removed 4 bases at V and 0 bases at J, leaving 2 bases unmatched. The DNA for the CDR3 is TGTGCCAGCAGTTCAGGACAGGGGGTGAACACTGAAGCTTTCTTT. Amino acids: CASSSGQGVNTEAFF.

This clone was observed once. Here the CDR3 DNA reads TGTGCCAGCAGTTACGATCGGGCTAGCGGGAGAAGAGAGACCCAGTACTTC. Its translation is CASSYDRASGRRETQYF. V gene TRBV6-2 or TRBV6-3 combines with J gene TRBJ2-5, with 10 bases lining up with TRBD2. Trimming at V came to 2 bases and at J to 4 bases, leaving 10 bases not matched to a gene. The CDR3 runs 17 residues. Per germline, CDR1 MNHEY and CDR2 SVGEGT.

The chain combines TRBV5-1 with TRBJ1-1; D call uncertain. This CDR3 region has 12 residues. Germline CDR1 SGHRS, CDR2 YFSETQ. The V end was cut by 0 bases, the J end by 7 bases, with 7 bases between. CDR3 sequence: CASSLESGEAFF. The CDR3 coding sequence is TGCGCCAGCAGCTTGGAGTCAGGTGAAGCTTTCTTT.

The sample holds many counts of this clone. The chain links TRBV29-1 to TRBJ2-7; D perhaps matches TRBD2 (6 bases). The CDR3 is 12 residues long. Trimming shortened V by 4 bases and J by 4 bases, and 11 bases separated the two germline ends. Germline CDR1 is SQVTM and CDR2 is ANQGSEA. The CDR3 DNA reads TGCAGCGTTGTCGAGGGGAGGTACGAGCAGTACTTC. It translates to CSVVEGRYEQYF.

The chain has TRBV15 and TRBJ1-1; D is possibly TRBD1 (6 bases). The CDR3 consists of 15 residues. V was trimmed by 0 bases and J by 4 bases, leaving 12 bases between them. The germline CDR1 and CDR2 sequences are LNHNV and YYDKDF (reference sequence). In nucleotides, the CDR3 is TGTGCCACCAGCAGAGATGGATTACAGGGCACTGAAGCTTTCTTT. Translation: CATSRDGLQGTEAFF.